The TCR beta chain described here comes from a study of blood T cell repertoires in COVID-19. About the study: Sources were T cells, B-cell-depleted T cells, or PBMCs; the material itself was cDNA or gDNA.

The method was immunoSEQ multiplex PCR; TCRdb's version includes in-frame clones alone and lacks a portion of them. This sample has about 400,000 clones, with approximately 86% found just once. In germline, CDR1 is SGHDN, CDR2 FVKESK. CDR3 length: 16 amino acids. Trimming at V came to 1 base and at J to 3 bases, leaving 6 bases not matched to a gene. The source of this sequence is a woman aged 55 to 70 with COVID-19, enrolled during active disease. The V gene is TRBV14, the J gene TRBJ2-1; TRBD2 aligns across 7 bases. Sequenced material: peripheral blood. CDR3 amino acids: CASSQGRASGYNEQFF. The DNA of the CDR3 is TGTGCCAGCAGCCAAGGCCGGGCTAGCGGCTACAATGAGCAGTTCTTC.